The source of this T cell receptor beta chain is a study of T cells in Graves' hyperthyroidism and ophthalmopathy. The CDR3 regions of TCR beta were amplified from RNA transcripts. TCR CDR3 underwent first-round RT-PCR with the HTBI primer set. MiXCR was run by TCRdb on the multiplex PCR reads, yielding one entry per CDR3 protein. The sample includes roughly 250,000 distinct CDR3 sequences, less than 20% of them seen just once. This clonotype has at least ten counts. Sequenced sample: blood. This clonotype originated in a woman aged 18 to 35 with Graves' ophthalmopathy.

The CDR3 nucleotides read TGTGCCAGCAGCTTAGTACGGGGGCGGAATTCACCCCTCCACTTT. This translates into CASSLVRGRNSPLHF. The J gene is TRBJ1-6, the V gene TRBV7-8, with D possibly matching TRBD1 (6 bases). The germline V gene has CDR1 SGHVS and CDR2 FQNEAQ. The CDR3 consists of 15 residues. V lost 1 base to trimming and J lost 7 bases, with 11 bases between them. Filled out from reference TRBV7-8 and TRBJ1-6, the complete variable domain reads GAGVSQSPRYKVAKRGQDVALRCDPISGHVSLFWYQQALGQGPEFLTYFQNEAQLDKSGLPSDRFFAERPEGSVSTLKIQRTQQEDSAVYLCASSLVRGRNSPLHFGNGTRLTVT.